Presented here are 5 T cell receptor beta chains from one specimen sequenced in a study of siplizumab effects on memory and regulatory T cells. The mixed lymphocyte reaction cells underwent coculture at 37°C for five to seven days. Produced via immunoSEQ multiplex PCR; TCRdb's table is partial and in-frame only. The sample holds roughly 11,000 clones; more than 40% are singletons and the top ten take 30% to 45%. Their antigens remain unidentified. Sequenced material: CFSE-low (dividing) CD8+ T cells sorted from an allogeneic mixed lymphocyte reaction. The receptors stem from a human donor in good health; the cells came from an allogeneic mixed lymphocyte reaction. Some clones in this sample may be carry-over from other donors' samples.

The V gene is TRBV29-1, the J gene TRBJ2-7; possible D gene TRBD2, 6 bases. The germline CDR1 and CDR2 sequences are SQVTM and ANQGSEA. The CDR3 has 16 amino acids. Trimming removed 0 bases from V and 3 bases from J, with 18 bases in between. The CDR3 loop is CSVEDPLTGVDYEQYF. The CDR3 DNA is TGCAGCGTTGAAGATCCCCTTACGGGAGTTGACTACGAGCAGTACTTC.

The chain couples TRBV27 to TRBJ2-1; TRBD2 might be the D (5 bases). Between the trimmed V and J ends, which lost 1 base and 8 bases, there was a span of 6 bases. This CDR3 contains 12 residues. CDR1 is MNHEY and CDR2 is SMNVEV in the germline V gene (reference sequence). The CDR3 region has the DNA TGTGCCAGCAGTTTATTCGGGGATGAGCAGTTCTTC. Translated, it gives CASSLFGDEQFF.

The table lists this clone with a few counts. The rearrangement links TRBV27 to TRBJ2-7, with 8 bases lining up with TRBD1. J lost 5 bases, V lost 11 bases, and 14 bases had no gene match. The CDR3 extends over 14 amino acids. Germline CDR1 and CDR2: MNHEY and SMNVEV (reference sequence). Written as DNA, the CDR3 is TGTGCCTGCCGACTCGGGACAGGAATCAACGAGCAGTACTTC. Translated: CACRLGTGINEQYF.

This clone occurred a few times. The V call is TRBV9, the J call TRBJ1-3, with 10 bases matching TRBD1. Germline V gene data show CDR1 as SGDLS and CDR2 as YYNGEE. CDR3 length: 15 residues. J lost 4 bases, V lost 7 bases, and 8 bases had no gene match. The CDR3 DNA is TGTGCCAGCGGCAACGACAGGGGGCCCGGAAACACCATATATTTT. Translation: CASGNDRGPGNTIYF.

The chain couples TRBV27 to TRBJ1-2; tentatively, D is TRBD1 (6 bases). Germline V gene data show CDR1 as MNHEY and CDR2 as SMNVEV (reference sequence). Trimming removed 5 bases from V and 8 bases from J, with 21 bases in between. The length of the CDR3 is 15 residues. CDR3 in amino acids: CASSPQPAGHTGYTF. In DNA, the CDR3 is TGTGCCAGCAGTCCGCAACCCGCGGGACATACGGGCTACACCTTC.